The rows below give T cell receptor beta chains drawn from one sample of a study of shared clonotypes between healthy human individuals. Libraries were prepared by immunoSEQ multiplex PCR; TCRdb keeps only in-frame clonotypes and omits some of them. The sample records about 2.3 million clones, approximately 95% being singletons. Material: naive CD4+ T cells from PBMCs. All receptors derive from a man younger than 35 in good health. Some clones in this sample may be carry-over from other donors' samples. Both conserved end residues are part of each CDR3. Each record gives: clone size, J gene, V gene, CDR3 protein. Size values are once, few and many counts, or a class for expanded clones, and some rows have none.

>NA|TRBJ2-2|TRBV21-1
CASSKAAGGVPGELFF
>NA|TRBJ2-7|TRBV11-2
CASSSALQGSGYEQYF
>NA|TRBJ2-1|TRBV15
CATSGQGVWNEQFF
>NA|TRBJ1-1|TRBV18
CASSPSPRFPGQNTEAFF
>NA|TRBJ2-3|TRBV19
CASNGGRPGGDTQYF
>NA|TRBJ2-7|TRBV6-1
CASSLRAGTSYEQYF
>NA|TRBJ2-3|TRBV11-1
CASSSSPDTQYF
>NA|TRBJ2-1|TRBV11-3
CASSQNLAGTSGADEQFF
>NA|TRBJ2-5|TRBV2
CASRETSGTYQETQYF
>NA|TRBJ2-3|TRBV5-6
CASSPGASTDTQYF
>NA|TRBJ2-2|TRBV11-2
CASSKRAVIPYTGELFF
>few|TRBJ2-5|TRBV5-6
CASSFQETQYF
>NA|TRBJ1-4|TRBV5-1
CASRVGFNEKLFF
>once|TRBJ2-7|TRBV19
CASRETGSSYEQYF
>NA|TRBJ1-1|TRBV7-2
CASSRDTGRRNTEAFF
>NA|TRBJ2-3|TRBV25-1
CASSPLEYSSTDTQYF
>NA|TRBJ2-5|TRBV18
CASSPGLPPETQYF
>NA|TRBJ2-1|TRBV28
CASSLGHLGSYNEQFF
>once|TRBJ2-3|TRBV5-1
CASSLGGRPPDTQYF
>NA|TRBJ1-4|TRBV25-1
CASSGEQGTNEKLFF
>NA|TRBJ2-5|TRBV25-1
CASSESGGKETQYF
>NA|TRBJ1-1|TRBV27
CASSLNMNTEAFF
>NA|TRBJ2-1|TRBV9
CASRTGTSGYNEQFF
>NA|TRBJ1-1|TRBV7-5
CANRPGNTEAFF
>NA|TRBJ2-5|TRBV5-1
CASSLRADIQETQYF
>NA|TRBJ2-1|TRBV6-5
CASRPQGGRQQFF
>NA|TRBJ1-6|TRBV14
CASSAGPDSPLHF
>once|TRBJ2-2|TRBV4-3
CASSPRAGGNTGELFF
>NA|TRBJ1-1|TRBV7-2
CASSLMQDTEAFF
>NA|TRBJ2-4|TRBV4-3
CASSQDGTPSYKLAKNIQYF
>NA|TRBJ2-1|TRBV18
CASSPRQGASNEQFF
>NA|TRBJ2-3|TRBV30
CAWSVQGSYTDTQYF
>NA|TRBJ1-3|TRBV5-1
CASSLAGGLSGNTIYF
>once|TRBJ1-3|TRBV30
CAWSVRGGNTIYF
>NA|TRBJ2-7|TRBV18
CASSPGQGISEQYF
>NA|TRBJ1-5|TRBV15
CATSLSNQPQHF
>NA|TRBJ2-7|TRBV28
CASSLGSSGGLEQYF
>NA|TRBJ2-3|TRBV5-1
CASSLVADAVATQYF
>NA|TRBJ2-5|TRBV11-2
CASSMEAPLETQYF
>NA|TRBJ2-5|TRBV30
CAWKNGGQETQYF
>NA|TRBJ2-1|TRBV5-8
CASSFKPSEWGEQFF
>NA|TRBJ1-5|TRBV5-1
CASSPTGDHNQPQHF
>NA|TRBJ1-1|TRBV5-1
CASSLPQGNTEAFF
>few|TRBJ1-1|TRBV10-3
CAISGTGMSEAFF
>NA|TRBJ2-2|TRBV28
CASSLYHGTSGSRGGELFF
>NA|TRBJ1-4|TRBV7-2
CASSPGRRREKLFF
>NA|TRBJ2-7|TRBV6-1
CASSDSRSYEQYF
>NA|TRBJ2-7|TRBV2
CASIEAQKRDRIYEQYF
>NA|TRBJ1-2|TRBV7-9
CASSQYAGYTF